This TCR beta chain was sequenced in a study of cytomegalovirus exposure and HLA in healthy donors. Study observations and caveats: The dataset shows that most TCR sequences were rare, while some public TCRs occurred in many donors.

Separate from the approximately 700-subject first cohort was the 120-subject validation cohort, to which the donors belonged. With 6 bases clipped from V and 0 bases from J, the junction kept 6 bases outside the gene matches. CDR1 is MNHEY and CDR2 is SMNVEV in the germline V gene (reference sequence). This CDR3 spans 16 amino acids. This clone showed up just once. Its antigen is currently unknown. The repertoire was sequenced with immunoSEQ multiplex PCR; TCRdb's copy has only in-frame clones and lacks some. The table lists 68,000 or so clones, about 91% of them singletons, with about 3% in the top ten.

Sequenced: PBMCs. The receptor comes from a man younger than 35 in good health and CMV-seronegative. V gene TRBV27 combines with J gene TRBJ2-3; TRBD2 aligns across 10 bases. The CDR3 region has the DNA TGTGCCAGCAGGTGGACTAGCGGACATAGCACAGATACGCAGTATTTT. Encoded protein: CASRWTSGHSTDTQYF.